The clone carrying this TCR beta chain appeared a few times. How the authors handled the data: Researchers report that nucleated cell counts were estimated from reference gene primer amplification. Here immunoSEQ multiplex PCR was the method, and the copy in TCRdb shows in-frame clones only, minus some. V, J and clone size reflect that table, while D and trimming were determined from the DNA. This table has more than 85,000 clones, 80% to 95% appearing once. Patients in Seattle were enrolled during active infection, then followed longitudinally. The data originate from a study of blood T cell repertoires in COVID-19. Study at large: Acute and convalescent COVID-19 samples came from the United States, Italy and Spain. T cells, B-cell-depleted T cells, or PBMCs provided the cDNA or gDNA that served as material.

Trimming shortened V by 2 bases and J by 6 bases, and 11 bases separated the two germline ends. Per germline, CDR1 SGHVS and CDR2 FQNEAQ. The CDR3 totals 14 residues. This chain links TRBV7-8 with TRBJ1-5, with no clear D. The TCR originated in a woman aged 45 to 65 with COVID-19, enrolled during active disease. Sequenced material: peripheral blood. For the CDR3, the DNA is TGTGCCAGCAGCTTAAGGCAGGAGGGTCAGCCCCAGCATTTT. This translates into CASSLRQEGQPQHF.